This TCR beta chain came from a study of OX40 agonist ivuxolimab in advanced cancers. Study-level background: Participants averaged approximately 60 years of age (range 23 to 79) and were around 80% male.

Sequencing was performed with immunoSEQ multiplex PCR; in TCRdb, only in-frame clones are kept and a portion is missing. The sample lists about 30,000 clones, roughly 92% occurring once. The CDR3 extends over 14 amino acids. Between the trimmed V and J ends, which lost 3 bases and 0 bases, there was a span of 9 bases. In germline, CDR1 is LNHDA, CDR2 SQIVND (reference sequence). Sequences were derived from CD4+ or CD8+ T cells sorted from blood, sampled in a trial of the OX40 agonist ivuxolimab. The TCR was taken from an adult with an advanced solid tumor such as melanoma, head and neck, liver or kidney cancer. V gene TRBV19 combines with J gene TRBJ2-7; D is possibly TRBD2 (6 bases). The CDR3: CASSINGGSYEQYF. CDR3 sequence (DNA): TGTGCCAGTAGTATCAACGGGGGCTCCTACGAGCAGTACTTC.